Below are 29 T cell receptor beta chains sequenced from a single sample in a study of tumor and adjacent non-tumor tissue in lung cancer. The template was RNA from unsorted bulk tissue. More than 3 cm separated this lung sample from the edge of the tumor. A modified ARM-PCR protocol with three rounds of nested PCR amplified TCRbeta. From the multiplex PCR reads, TCRdb called clonotypes with MiXCR, one entry per CDR3 protein. The table records 50,000 or so distinct CDR3 sequences, just under 75% of them present only once. Sequencing used distant non-tumor lung tissue. The source is a woman aged 55-70 years with non-small cell lung cancer.

In this sample, this clonotype turned up a few times. This chain uses TRBV9 with TRBJ2-1, with TRBD1 matching over 10 bases. Germline V CDR1 and CDR2: SGDLS, YYNGEE. J lost 7 bases, V lost 3 bases, and 7 bases had no gene match. The CDR3 covers 15 residues. The CDR3 nucleotides read TGTGCCAGCAGCGAGACAGGGGGCCTCTCGAATGAGCAGTTCTTC. Its protein is CASSETGGLSNEQFF. The whole variable domain, remainder taken from reference TRBV9 and TRBJ2-1, is DSGVTQTPKHLITATGQRVTLRCSPRSGDLSVYWYQQSLDQGLQFLIQYYNGEERAKGNILERFSAQQFPDLHSELNLSSLELGDSALYFCASSETGGLSNEQFFGPGTRLTVL.

The chain uses TRBV6-5 and TRBJ2-2, with 10 positions matching TRBD2. The CDR3 consists of 17 residues. The V segment lost 6 bases and the J segment 7 bases; nucleotides outside the gene matches: 14. Looked up from germline, CDR1 is MNHEY and CDR2 is SVGAGI. CDR3 loop: CASSRPLAGRGIGELFF. CDR3 in DNA: TGTGCCAGCAGCCGGCCACTAGCGGGGAGGGGGATCGGGGAGCTGTTTTTT.

As regards this clonotype: Relative to the germline gene, one junction end is altered; a read error may explain this. The chain is built from TRBV28 and TRBJ1-1, with a tentative D call TRBD1 (6 bases). This CDR3 region has 15 residues. The germline gives CDR1 MDHEN, CDR2 SYDVKM. The CDR3 DNA sequence: TGTGCCACCCATAAGGGGGGCAGTGGGAACATTGAAGCCTTCTTT. Residues: CATHKGGSGNIEAFF.

With regard to this clonotype: One junction end disagrees with the germline gene, perhaps due to a read error. The chain combines TRBV12-3 or TRBV12-4 with TRBJ2-2; a weak D match, TRBD2 (5 bases). This CDR3 region has 16 residues. CDR3 residues: CASNPSDAANTGELVF. Here the CDR3 DNA reads TGTGCCAGCAACCCGTCGGACGCCGCGAACACCGGGGAGCTGGTTTTT.

This chain uses TRBV7-2 with TRBJ1-4, with D unclear. The V and J ends lost 2 bases and 2 bases respectively, with 18 bases between them. CDR3 size: 18 residues. Looked up from germline, CDR1 is SGHTA and CDR2 is FQGNSA. The chain's CDR3 is CASSLTLTRLRTNEKLFF. The CDR3 DNA reads as TGTGCCAGCAGCTTAACGCTAACAAGGCTGAGGACTAATGAAAAACTGTTTTTT.

On this clonotype itself: A read error may explain this, as a much larger clone is one base away. V gene TRBV11-2 combines with J gene TRBJ1-4; D might be TRBD1 (5 bases). Germline-derived CDR1 and CDR2 are SGHAT and FQNNGV. This CDR3 has 13 residues. CDR3 protein: CANSLGVKGDLFF. The CDR3 DNA is TGTGCCAACAGCTTGGGGGTGAAAGGGGACCTGTTTTTT.

Notes on this clonotype: Because it lacks the conserved phenylalanine or tryptophan at the end, this CDR3 is likely a read error. The gene calls are TRBV7-9 and TRBJ2-3, with D maybe TRBD2 (6 bases). Per the germline V gene, CDR1 is SEHNR and CDR2 is FQNEAQ (reference sequence). Deletions cut 3 bases from V and 2 bases from J, with 18 bases between. The CDR3 runs 17 residues. The CDR3 protein is CASSLSRISGHTDTQYL. DNA of the CDR3: TGTGCCAGCAGCTTGTCGAGGATTAGCGGACACACAGATACGCAGTATCTT.

A note on this clonotype: One junction end does not reproduce the germline sequence, and a read error may be involved. The rearrangement uses TRBV29-1 and TRBJ2-3; 8 bases are a match to TRBD2. CDR1 is SQVTM and CDR2 is ANQGSEA in the germline V gene. CDR3 size: 15 residues. The CDR3 coding sequence is TGCAGCGTCAAAGGGGCGGGGGGAATTTCAGGTACGCGGTATTTT. Amino acids: CSVKGAGGISGTRYF.

Concerning this clonotype: One junction end disagrees with the germline gene, perhaps due to a read error. The chain links TRBV6-5 to TRBJ1-2, with D perhaps TRBD1 (5 bases). CDR3 length equals 13 residues. Looked up from germline, CDR1 is MNHEY and CDR2 is SVGAGI. In nucleotides, the CDR3 is TGTGCCAGCAGTCCTGGGGGTCTCTATGGCTACGCCTTC. This encodes CASSPGGLYGYAF.

Ten or more counts support this clonotype. This chain links TRBV14 with TRBJ2-1, with a tentative D call TRBD1 (5 bases). V was clipped by 4 bases and J by 4 bases, with 17 bases between them. Germline lookup yields CDR1 SGHDN and CDR2 FVKESK. The CDR3 length is 16 residues. The CDR3 loop reads CASSLGAAVRYNEQFF. The CDR3 DNA follows: TGTGCCAGCAGCCTAGGGGCGGCGGTGCGGTACAATGAGCAGTTCTTC.

Worth noting for this clonotype: The conserved closing phenylalanine or tryptophan is absent in this CDR3, likely reflecting a read error. V gene TRBV28 combines with J gene TRBJ2-1; 11 nucleotides match TRBD1. This CDR3 comprises 14 residues. Germline assignment: CDR1 MDHEN and CDR2 SYDVKM. The V segment lost 6 bases and the J segment 9 bases; nucleotides outside the gene matches: 7. As DNA, the CDR3 is TGTGCCAGCAGCAAGGGGACAGGGGGTGGTGAGCAGTTCCTC. This gives the protein CASSKGTGGGEQFL.

On this clonotype: An end of the junction differs from the germline gene, which may be a read error. V is TRBV20-1 and J is TRBJ2-2; D is perhaps TRBD1 (6 bases). Germline V gives CDR1 DFQATT, CDR2 SNEGSKA (reference sequence). This CDR3 comprises 12 residues. CDR3 nucleotide sequence: TGTAGTGCTAATGGACAGACCAGGGAGCTGTTTTTT. Its protein product is CSANGQTRELFF.

This clonotype was counted between two and nine times. This rearrangement joins TRBV5-8 to TRBJ2-7, with no clear D. The CDR3 consists of 15 residues. Deletions cut 6 bases from V and 3 bases from J, with 19 bases between. Per germline, CDR1 SGHTS and CDR2 YDEGEE. CDR3 sequence (DNA): TGTGCCAGCATCCCGGTGACCCTCGACGGCTACGAGCAGTACTTC. As protein: CASIPVTLDGYEQYF.

This clonotype showed up just a few times. A much bigger clone sits one base away, suggesting this may be a read error. The rearrangement joins TRBV12-3 or TRBV12-4 to TRBJ2-1; D is ambiguous. Between the trimmed V and J ends, which lost 7 bases and 5 bases, there was a span of 12 bases. The CDR3 loop spans 13 amino acids. The CDR3 coding sequence is TGTGCCAGCAAAGGGTCGGCCAACAATGAGCAGTTCTTC. Translating gives CASKGSANNEQFF.

This clonotype was detected only a few times. The CDR3 does not end in the conserved phenylalanine or tryptophan, so this is likely a read error. The chain combines TRBV6-5 with TRBJ1-1; perhaps TRBD1 as D (5 bases). There are 14 residues in the CDR3. Germline V gene lookup returns CDR1 MNHEY and CDR2 SVGAGI. The CDR3 DNA sequence: TGTGCCGGCAGTTACTCGCGAGGGGACACTGAAGCTTTCTCT. Translated: CAGSYSRGDTEAFS.

Ten or more counts support this clonotype. The rearrangement joins TRBV5-6 to TRBJ2-2; perhaps TRBD1 as D (6 bases). Germline CDR1 is SGHDT and CDR2 is YYEEEE. The CDR3 length is 15 residues. The ends were cut back, 2 bases at V and 4 bases at J, with 12 bases in the middle. The CDR3 here is CASSFLGQRTGELFF. The DNA of the CDR3 is TGTGCCAGCAGCTTTTTAGGACAGCGCACCGGGGAGCTGTTTTTT. Filled out from reference TRBV5-6 and TRBJ2-2, the complete variable domain reads DAGVTQSPTHLIKTRGQQVTLRCSPKSGHDTVSWYQQALGQGPQFIFQYYEEEERQRGNFPDRFSGHQFPNYSSELNVNALLLGDSALYLCASSFLGQRTGELFFGEGSRLTVL.

Ten or more counts support this clonotype. The chain combines TRBV4-1 with TRBJ2-1, with TRBD2 matching 13 bases. Germline assignment: CDR1 MGHRA and CDR2 YSYEKL. The V gene end was trimmed by 4 bases and the J gene end by 7 bases; junction bases not matched to a gene: 4. The CDR3 length is 15 residues. The CDR3 nucleotides read TGCGCCAGCAGCCCGGGACTAGCGGGAAGAAATGAGCAGTTCTTC. Protein product: CASSPGLAGRNEQFF.

The chain joins TRBV29-1 to TRBJ2-2; D is perhaps TRBD1 (6 bases). The CDR3 consists of 13 residues. Germline loops: CDR1 SQVTM, CDR2 ANQGSEA. Trimming removed 6 bases from V and 8 bases from J, with 16 bases in between. CDR3 amino acids: CSVSRDNGGELFF. CDR3 in DNA: TGCAGCGTCAGTAGGGACAACGGGGGGGAGCTGTTTTTT.

As regards this clonotype: A read error may account for a junction end that differs from germline. V is TRBV11-2 and J is TRBJ2-7; no firm D call. This CDR3 comprises 14 residues. Germline V CDR1 and CDR2: SGHAT, FQNNGV. This CDR3 reads CACSLDGSPYEQYF. The CDR3 bases are TGTGCCTGCAGCTTAGACGGCAGTCCCTACGAACAGTACTTC.

This chain uses TRBV4-3 with TRBJ2-2; TRBD2 might be the D (6 bases). V was shortened by 2 bases and J by 4 bases, with 11 bases between the two germline ends. The CDR3 extends over 15 amino acids. CDR1 LGHNA and CDR2 YSLEER come from the germline V gene. CDR3 nucleotides: TGCGCCAGCAGCCAACAGCAGGGAGGCACCGGGGAGCTGTTTTTT. Its protein is CASSQQQGGTGELFF.

A remark on this clonotype: The junction shows a germline mismatch at one end, possibly a read error. V gene TRBV6-5 combines with J gene TRBJ2-2, with 7 bases matching TRBD1. CDR3 size: 17 residues. The V gene's germline CDR1 is MNHEY and CDR2 SVGAGI. The CDR3 nucleotides read TGTGCCAGCAGTTACAAGATAGGGGGCGCAAACACCGGGGAGCTCTTTTTT. Its protein product is CASSYKIGGANTGELFF.

On this clonotype itself: One end of the junction is discordant with germline, which a read error may explain. CDR3 coding DNA: TGTGGCAGCAGTCAGACAGGGGGTCATAAGACCCAGTACTTC. It codes for CGSSQTGGHKTQYF. The chain is built from TRBV6-5 and TRBJ2-5, with 9 bases identical to TRBD1. CDR1 is MNHEY and CDR2 is SVGAGI in the germline V gene. The CDR3 extends over 14 amino acids.

About this clonotype itself: The CDR3 does not end in the conserved phenylalanine or tryptophan, so this is likely a read error. V usage is TRBV20-1 and J usage is TRBJ2-2; D uncertain. CDR3 length equals 13 residues. Germline CDR1 reads DFQATT; CDR2 reads SNEGSKA (reference sequence). V lost 4 bases to trimming and J lost 0 bases, with 6 bases between them. The CDR3 bases are TGCAGTGCTACTACTGCGAACACCGGGGAGCTGTTTCTT. It is translated as CSATTANTGELFL.

Regarding this clonotype: One junction end does not reproduce the germline sequence, and a read error may be involved. The gene calls are TRBV6-2 or TRBV6-3 and TRBJ2-7, with D possibly matching TRBD1 (6 bases). The CDR3 consists of 14 residues. CDR1 is MNHEY, CDR2 SVGEGT, per germline. The CDR3 is CASSKKQGIYEQYF. CDR3 in DNA: TGTGCAAGCAGCAAGAAACAGGGTATTTACGAGCAGTACTTC.

Comments on this clonotype: A read error may produce the germline difference seen at one junction end. The chain recombines TRBV6-5 with TRBJ1-5; TRBD1 matches 7 bases. The germline V gene encodes CDR1 MNHEY and CDR2 SVGAGI. CDR3 size: 18 residues. The CDR3 loop reads CASSITNNVRGGGSAPAF. As DNA, the CDR3 is TGTGCCAGCAGTATTACGAACAACGTCAGGGGGGGAGGCTCAGCCCCAGCATTT.

With regard to this clonotype: The missing conserved phenylalanine or tryptophan at the end of this CDR3 makes a read error likely. This chain uses TRBV6-2 or TRBV6-3 with TRBJ2-7; possible D gene TRBD1, 5 bases. The CDR3 totals 17 residues. CDR1 is MNHEY and CDR2 is SVGEGT in the germline V gene. The V end was cut by 2 bases, the J end by 0 bases, with 17 bases between. The CDR3 protein is CASSYPTASISSYEQYS. The CDR3 DNA sequence: TGTGCCAGCAGTTACCCGACAGCCTCGATTAGCTCCTACGAGCAGTACTCC.

On this clonotype: Being one base from a much bigger clone, this may be a read error. The genes are TRBV20-1 and TRBJ1-2, with 9 positions matching TRBD1. The CDR3 has 14 residues. V shed 3 bases and J 1 base; nucleotides not matched to a gene: 3. Germline V CDR1 and CDR2: DFQATT, SNEGSKA (reference sequence). CDR3 sequence: CSARNRGLNYGYTF. In DNA, the CDR3 is TGCAGTGCTAGGAACAGGGGGCTTAACTATGGCTACACCTTC.

Points on this clonotype: It is likely a read error, because the conserved phenylalanine at the end of the CDR3 is missing. This chain uses TRBV29-1 with TRBJ2-7; a possible D gene is TRBD2 (5 bases). The CDR3 loop spans 12 amino acids. Germline assignment: CDR1 SQVTM and CDR2 ANQGSEA. CDR3 amino acids: CSVVGRHYEQYS. The CDR3, as DNA: TGCAGCGTTGTTGGGAGACACTACGAACAGTACTCC.

Regarding this clonotype: This could be a read error, since a much larger clone is one nucleotide away. This rearrangement joins TRBV7-9 to TRBJ2-3, with 8 bases lining up with TRBD1. The CDR3 loop spans 17 amino acids. The germline V gene encodes CDR1 SEHNR and CDR2 FQNEAQ (reference sequence). V dropped 4 bases and J dropped 0; count of bases not matched to a gene: 9. The chain's CDR3 is CASSSRTGISSTDTQYF. For the CDR3, the DNA is TGTGCCAGCAGCTCCAGGACAGGGATCTCTAGCACAGATACGCAGTATTTT.